This TCR beta chain was identified during a study of control samples from healthy donors and cancer patients. CDR1 is MNHEY and CDR2 is SMNVEV in the germline V gene (reference sequence). The CDR3 is made up of 15 amino acids. Trimming removed 1 base from V and 4 bases from J, with 13 bases in between. The protocol was immunoSEQ multiplex PCR, while the TCRdb copy is restricted to in-frame clones and leaves out a portion. The repertoire holds tens of thousands of clones, about 92% seen once, with roughly 0.8% in the top ten. The count of this clone is one. The genes are TRBV27 and TRBJ1-1; D call uncertain. This sequence originates from a man in his thirties or forties with colorectal cancer. Specimen: PBMCs. The CDR3 reads CASSLYPGWSTEAFF. The CDR3 DNA follows: TGTGCCAGCAGTTTATATCCGGGCTGGAGCACTGAAGCTTTCTTT.